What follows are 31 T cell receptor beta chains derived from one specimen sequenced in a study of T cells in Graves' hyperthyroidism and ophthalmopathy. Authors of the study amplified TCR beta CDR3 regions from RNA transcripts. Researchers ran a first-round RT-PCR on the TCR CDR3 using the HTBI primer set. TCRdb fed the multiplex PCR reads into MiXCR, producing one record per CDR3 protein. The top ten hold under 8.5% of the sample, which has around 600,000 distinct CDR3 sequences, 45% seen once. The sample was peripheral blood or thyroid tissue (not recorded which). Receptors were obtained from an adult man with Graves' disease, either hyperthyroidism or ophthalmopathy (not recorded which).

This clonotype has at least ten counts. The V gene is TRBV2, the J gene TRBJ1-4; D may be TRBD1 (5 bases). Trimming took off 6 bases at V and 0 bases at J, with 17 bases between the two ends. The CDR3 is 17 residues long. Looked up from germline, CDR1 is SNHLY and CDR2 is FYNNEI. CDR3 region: CASSDSEQVATNEKLFF. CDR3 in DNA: TGTGCCAGCAGCGACTCAGAACAGGTTGCAACTAATGAAAAACTGTTTTTT.

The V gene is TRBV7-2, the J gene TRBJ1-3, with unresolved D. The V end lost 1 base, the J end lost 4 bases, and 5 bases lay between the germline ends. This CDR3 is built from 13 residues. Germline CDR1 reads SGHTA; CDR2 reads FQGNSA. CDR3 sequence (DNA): TGTGCCAGCAGCTTAGATTACGGAAACACCATATATTTT. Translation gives CASSLDYGNTIYF.

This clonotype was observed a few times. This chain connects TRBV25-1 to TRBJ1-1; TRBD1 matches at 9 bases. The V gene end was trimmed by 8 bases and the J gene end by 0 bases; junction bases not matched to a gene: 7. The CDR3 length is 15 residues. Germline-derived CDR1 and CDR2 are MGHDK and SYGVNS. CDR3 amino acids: CASSLQGAMNTEAFF. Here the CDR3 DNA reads TGTGCCAGCTCACTACAGGGGGCAATGAACACTGAAGCTTTCTTT.

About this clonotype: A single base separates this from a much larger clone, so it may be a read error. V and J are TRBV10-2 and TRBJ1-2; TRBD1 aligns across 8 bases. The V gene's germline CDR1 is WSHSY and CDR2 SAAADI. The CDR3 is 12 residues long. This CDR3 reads CVSTGTGHGYTF. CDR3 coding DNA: TGCGTCAGCACCGGGACAGGACATGGCTACACCTTC.

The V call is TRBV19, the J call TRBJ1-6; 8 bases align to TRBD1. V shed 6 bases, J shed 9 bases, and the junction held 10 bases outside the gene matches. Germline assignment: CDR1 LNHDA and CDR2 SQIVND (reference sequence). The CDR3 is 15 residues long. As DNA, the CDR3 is TGTGCCAGTAGCCCTTTGGACAGGGCAGGTTCACCCCTCCACTTT. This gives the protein CASSPLDRAGSPLHF.

The CDR3 DNA is TGTGCCAGCCGGGGGGTGGGAGGAGAGACCCAGTACTTC. Translated: CASRGVGGETQYF. The chain uses TRBV7-8 and TRBJ2-5; 7 bases match TRBD2. The CDR3 is 13 residues long. The V gene end was trimmed by 8 bases and the J gene end by 4 bases; junction bases not matched to a gene: 7. In germline, CDR1 is SGHVS, CDR2 FQNEAQ.

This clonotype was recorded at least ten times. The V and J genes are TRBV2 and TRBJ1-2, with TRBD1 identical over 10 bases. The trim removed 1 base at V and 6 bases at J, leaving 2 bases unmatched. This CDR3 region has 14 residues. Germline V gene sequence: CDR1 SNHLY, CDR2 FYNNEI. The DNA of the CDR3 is TGTGCCAGCAGTGAAGTAGGACAGGGGGATGGCTACACCTTC. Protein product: CASSEVGQGDGYTF.

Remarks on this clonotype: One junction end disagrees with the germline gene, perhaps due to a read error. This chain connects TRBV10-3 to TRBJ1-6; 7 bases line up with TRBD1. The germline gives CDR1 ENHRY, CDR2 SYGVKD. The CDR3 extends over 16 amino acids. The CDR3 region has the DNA TGTGCCAGCAGTGAAGAAAGGGACAGATATAATTCACCCCTCCACTTT. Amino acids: CASSEERDRYNSPLHF.

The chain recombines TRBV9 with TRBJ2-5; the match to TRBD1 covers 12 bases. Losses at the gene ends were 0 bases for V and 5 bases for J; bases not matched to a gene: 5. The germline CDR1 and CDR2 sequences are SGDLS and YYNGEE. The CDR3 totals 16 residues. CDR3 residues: CASSVAGTGGWETQYF. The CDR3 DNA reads TGTGCCAGCAGCGTAGCTGGGACAGGGGGCTGGGAGACCCAGTACTTC. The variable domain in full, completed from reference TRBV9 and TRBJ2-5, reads DSGVTQTPKHLITATGQRVTLRCSPRSGDLSVYWYQQSLDQGLQFLIQYYNGEERAKGNILERFSAQQFPDLHSELNLSSLELGDSALYFCASSVAGTGGWETQYFGPGTRLLVL.

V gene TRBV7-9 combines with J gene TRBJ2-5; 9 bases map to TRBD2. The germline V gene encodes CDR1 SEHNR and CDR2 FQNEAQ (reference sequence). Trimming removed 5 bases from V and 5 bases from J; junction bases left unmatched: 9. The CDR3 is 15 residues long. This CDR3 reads CASSPGTSTGETQYF. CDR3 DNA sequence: TGTGCCAGCAGCCCCGGGACTAGCACGGGGGAGACCCAGTACTTC.

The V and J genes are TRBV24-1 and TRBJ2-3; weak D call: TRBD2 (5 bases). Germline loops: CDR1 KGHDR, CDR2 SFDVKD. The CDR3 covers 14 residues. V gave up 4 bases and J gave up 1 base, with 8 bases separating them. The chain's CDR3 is CATSEADGTDTQYF. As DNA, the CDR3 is TGTGCCACCAGTGAAGCGGACGGCACAGATACGCAGTATTTT.

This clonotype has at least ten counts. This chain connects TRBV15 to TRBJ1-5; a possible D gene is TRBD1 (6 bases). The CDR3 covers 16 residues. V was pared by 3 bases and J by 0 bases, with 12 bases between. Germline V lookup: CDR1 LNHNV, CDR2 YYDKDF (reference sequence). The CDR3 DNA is TGTGCCACCAGCAGCGGACAGAGAGTTAGCAATCAGCCCCAGCATTTT. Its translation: CATSSGQRVSNQPQHF.

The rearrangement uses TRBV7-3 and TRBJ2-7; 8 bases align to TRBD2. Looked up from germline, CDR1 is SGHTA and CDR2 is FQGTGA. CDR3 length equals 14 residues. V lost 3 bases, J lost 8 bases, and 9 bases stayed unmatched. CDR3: CASSFSGTPYKQYF. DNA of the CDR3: TGTGCCAGCAGCTTTAGCGGGACCCCGTACAAGCAGTACTTC.

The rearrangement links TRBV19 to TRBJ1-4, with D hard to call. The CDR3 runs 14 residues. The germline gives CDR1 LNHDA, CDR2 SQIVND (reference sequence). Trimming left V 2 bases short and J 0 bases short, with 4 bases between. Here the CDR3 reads CASSIQATNEKLFF. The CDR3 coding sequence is TGTGCCAGTAGTATACAGGCAACTAATGAAAAACTGTTTTTT.

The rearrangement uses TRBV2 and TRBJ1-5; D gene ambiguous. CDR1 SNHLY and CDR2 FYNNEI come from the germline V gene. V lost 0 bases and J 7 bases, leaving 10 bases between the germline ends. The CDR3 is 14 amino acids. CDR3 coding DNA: TGTGCCAGCAGTGAAGCTTGGATAAGGCAGCCCCAGCATTTT. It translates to CASSEAWIRQPQHF.

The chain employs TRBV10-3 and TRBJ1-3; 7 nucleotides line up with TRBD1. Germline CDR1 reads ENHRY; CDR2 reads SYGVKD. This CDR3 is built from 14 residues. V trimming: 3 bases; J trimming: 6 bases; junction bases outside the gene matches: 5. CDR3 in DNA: TGTGCCATCAGTGATTCAGGGACAGCAAACACCATATATTTT. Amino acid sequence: CAISDSGTANTIYF.

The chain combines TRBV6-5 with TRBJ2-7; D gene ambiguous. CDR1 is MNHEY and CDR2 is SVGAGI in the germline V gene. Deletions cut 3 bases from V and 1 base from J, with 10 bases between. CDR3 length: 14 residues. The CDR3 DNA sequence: TGTGCCAGCAGTTATGGGCTAGATTCCTACGAGCAGTACTTC. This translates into CASSYGLDSYEQYF.

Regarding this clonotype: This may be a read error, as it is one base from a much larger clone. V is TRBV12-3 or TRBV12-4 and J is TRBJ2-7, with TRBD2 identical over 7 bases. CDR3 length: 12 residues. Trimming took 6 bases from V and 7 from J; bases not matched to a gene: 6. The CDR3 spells CASRFLSGEQYF. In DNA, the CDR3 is TGTGCCAGCAGGTTCCTTAGCGGGGAGCAGTACTTC.

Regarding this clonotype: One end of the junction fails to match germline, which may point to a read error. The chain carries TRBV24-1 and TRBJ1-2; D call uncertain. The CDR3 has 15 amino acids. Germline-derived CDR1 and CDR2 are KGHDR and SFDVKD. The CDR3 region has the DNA TGTGTCACCAGTGATTCTACGGTACCGAATGGTGGCTACACCTTC. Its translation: CVTSDSTVPNGGYTF.

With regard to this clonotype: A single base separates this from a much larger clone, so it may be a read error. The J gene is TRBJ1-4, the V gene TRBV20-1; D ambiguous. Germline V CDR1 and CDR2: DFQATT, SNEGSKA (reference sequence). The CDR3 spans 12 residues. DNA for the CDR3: TGCGGTGCTGCGGCCATCAGGGAAAAACTGTTTTTT. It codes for CGAAAIREKLFF.

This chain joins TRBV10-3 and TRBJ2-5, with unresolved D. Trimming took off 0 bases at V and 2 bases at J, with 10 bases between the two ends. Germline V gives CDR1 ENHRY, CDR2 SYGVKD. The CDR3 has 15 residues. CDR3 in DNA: TGTGCCATCAGTGAGTCGGCGATTTTACAAGAGACCCAGTACTTC. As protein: CAISESAILQETQYF.

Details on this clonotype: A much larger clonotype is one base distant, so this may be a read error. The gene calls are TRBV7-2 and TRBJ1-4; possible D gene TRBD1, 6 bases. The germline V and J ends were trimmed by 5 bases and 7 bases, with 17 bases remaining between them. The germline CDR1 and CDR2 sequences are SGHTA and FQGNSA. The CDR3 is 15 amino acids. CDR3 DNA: TGTGCCAGCAGCCCGGGGGGCAGGGGAGGTGAAAAACTGTTTTTT. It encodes CASSPGGRGGEKLFF.

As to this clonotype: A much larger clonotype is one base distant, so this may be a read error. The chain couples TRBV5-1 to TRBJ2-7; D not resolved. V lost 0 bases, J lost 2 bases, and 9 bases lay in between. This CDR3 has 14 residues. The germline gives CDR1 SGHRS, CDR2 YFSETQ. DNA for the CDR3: TGCGCCAGCAGCTTGGACCGCCGCCCCTACGAGCAGTACTTC. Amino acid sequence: CASSLDRRPYEQYF.

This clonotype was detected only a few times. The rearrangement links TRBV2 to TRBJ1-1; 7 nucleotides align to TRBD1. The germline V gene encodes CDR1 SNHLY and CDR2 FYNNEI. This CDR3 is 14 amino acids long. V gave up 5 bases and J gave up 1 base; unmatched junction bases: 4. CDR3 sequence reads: CASSPNRGNTEAFF. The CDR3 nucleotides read TGTGCCAGCAGTCCCAACAGGGGGAACACTGAAGCTTTCTTT.

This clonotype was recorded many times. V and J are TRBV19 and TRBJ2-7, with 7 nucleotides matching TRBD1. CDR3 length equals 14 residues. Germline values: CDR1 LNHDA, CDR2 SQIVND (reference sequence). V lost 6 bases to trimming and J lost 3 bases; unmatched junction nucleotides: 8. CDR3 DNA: TGTGCCAGTAGCAGGACAGGCACAGTCTACGAGCAGTACTTC. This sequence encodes CASSRTGTVYEQYF.

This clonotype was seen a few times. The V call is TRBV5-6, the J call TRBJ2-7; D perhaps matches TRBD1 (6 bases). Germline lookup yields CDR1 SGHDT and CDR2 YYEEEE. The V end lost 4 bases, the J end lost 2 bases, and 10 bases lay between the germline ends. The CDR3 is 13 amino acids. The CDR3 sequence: CASSPGHTYEQYF. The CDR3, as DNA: TGTGCCAGCAGCCCGGGACACACCTACGAGCAGTACTTC. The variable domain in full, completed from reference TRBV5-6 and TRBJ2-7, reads DAGVTQSPTHLIKTRGQQVTLRCSPKSGHDTVSWYQQALGQGPQFIFQYYEEEERQRGNFPDRFSGHQFPNYSSELNVNALLLGDSALYLCASSPGHTYEQYFGPGTRLTVT.

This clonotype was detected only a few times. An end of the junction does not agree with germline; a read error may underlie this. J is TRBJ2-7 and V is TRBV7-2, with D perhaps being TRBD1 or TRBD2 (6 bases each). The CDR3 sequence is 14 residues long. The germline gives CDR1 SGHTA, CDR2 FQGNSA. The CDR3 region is CASSLTGGSYKQYF. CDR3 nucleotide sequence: TGTGCCAGCAGCTTAACCGGGGGCTCCTACAAGCAGTACTTC.

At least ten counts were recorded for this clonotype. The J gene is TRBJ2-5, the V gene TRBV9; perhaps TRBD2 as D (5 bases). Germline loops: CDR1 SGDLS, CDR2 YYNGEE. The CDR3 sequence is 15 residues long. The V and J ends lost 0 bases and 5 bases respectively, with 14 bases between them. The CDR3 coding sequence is TGTGCCAGCAGCGTAGGTGGCCTCGGCGGGGAGACCCAGTACTTC. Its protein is CASSVGGLGGETQYF.

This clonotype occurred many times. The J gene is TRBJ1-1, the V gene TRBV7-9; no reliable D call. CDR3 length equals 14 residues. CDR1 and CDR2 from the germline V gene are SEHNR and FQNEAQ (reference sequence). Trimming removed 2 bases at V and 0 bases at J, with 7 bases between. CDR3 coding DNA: TGTGCCAGCAGCTTATTACAGCTGAACACTGAAGCTTTCTTT. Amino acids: CASSLLQLNTEAFF.

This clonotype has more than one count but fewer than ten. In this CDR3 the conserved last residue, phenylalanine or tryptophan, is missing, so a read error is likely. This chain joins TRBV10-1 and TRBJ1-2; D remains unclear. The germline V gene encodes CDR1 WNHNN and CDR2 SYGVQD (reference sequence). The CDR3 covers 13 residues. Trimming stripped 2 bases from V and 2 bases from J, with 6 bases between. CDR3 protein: CASSERANYGYTS. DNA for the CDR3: TGCGCCAGCAGTGAGCGGGCAAACTATGGCTACACCTCC.

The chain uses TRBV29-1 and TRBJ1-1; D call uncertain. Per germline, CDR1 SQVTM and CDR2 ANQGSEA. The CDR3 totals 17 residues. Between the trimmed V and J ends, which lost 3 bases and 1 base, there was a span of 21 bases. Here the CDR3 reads CSVEFVGVGTGNTEAFF. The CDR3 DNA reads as TGCAGCGTTGAGTTTGTGGGAGTGGGCACCGGGAACACTGAAGCTTTCTTT.